This paragraph covers one T cell receptor (beta chain) sequence. Its antigen is undetermined. Primers for the PCR totalled 60 Vbeta and 13 Jbeta. Method: immunoSEQ multiplex PCR; TCRdb's copy keeps in-frame clones and lacks some. The sample consists of under 150,000 clones, under 90% of them appearing once. This sample is drawn from a study of cytomegalovirus exposure and HLA in healthy donors. Donors showed nominal health when sampled, although they likely had unrecorded immune exposures. Study findings and constraints: Three CMV-associated chains proved CMV antigen-specific in vitro.

The sequenced material came from PBMCs. The sequence was obtained from a woman aged 40 to 50 in good health and CMV-seronegative.

The CDR3 nucleotides are TGTGCCAGCAGCTATTCAGGCTCCTTTAGTGTCGAGACCCAGTACTTC. This sequence encodes CASSYSGSFSVETQYF. The chain couples TRBV5-4 to TRBJ2-5, with unresolved D. Germline V gene data show CDR1 as SGHNT and CDR2 as YYREEE (reference sequence). V lost 3 bases, J lost 5 bases, and 20 bases lay in between. The CDR3 sequence is 16 residues long.